Below are 7 T cell receptor beta chains sequenced from a single sample in a study of shared clonotypes between healthy human individuals. Using immunoSEQ multiplex PCR, the repertoire was profiled, and TCRdb retains in-frame clones only, with some absent. The profile covers about 1.4 million clones, with roughly 96% appearing a single time and approximately 1.1% taken by the ten largest. The sample taken for sequencing was naive CD4+ T cells sorted from blood. The subset was: CD45RA+ positively selected. These receptors came from a man aged 30 to 39 in good health.

A word on this clone: The same CDR3 is also encoded by other DNA sequences in this sample. The chain joins TRBV29-1 to TRBJ1-1; D not certain. The germline CDR1 and CDR2 sequences are SQVTM and ANQGSEA. There are 13 residues in the CDR3. Deletions cut 1 base from V and 0 bases from J, with 6 bases between. The CDR3 here is CSVEGRMNTEAFF. Written as DNA, the CDR3 is TGCAGCGTTGAAGGTAGGATGAACACTGAAGCTTTCTTT.

Comments on this clone: Other DNA sequences within the sample encode an identical CDR3. V gene TRBV18 combines with J gene TRBJ2-1; the D call may be TRBD1 or TRBD2 (5 bases each). This CDR3 has 14 amino acids. Germline lookup yields CDR1 KGHSH and CDR2 LQKENI. V was shortened by 3 bases and J by 8 bases, with 14 bases between the two germline ends. This chain's CDR3 is CASSPLGGSDEQFF. Here the CDR3 DNA reads TGTGCCAGCTCACCCCTTGGGGGTAGCGATGAGCAGTTCTTC.

In the case of this clone: The same CDR3 is also encoded by other DNA sequences in this sample. The chain couples TRBV5-1 to TRBJ2-5; D gene unclear. In germline, CDR1 is SGHRS, CDR2 YFSETQ. This CDR3 spans 14 amino acids. V was shortened by 0 bases and J by 1 base, with 7 bases between the two germline ends. This CDR3 reads CASSLAGSQETQYF. CDR3 nucleotides: TGCGCCAGCAGCTTGGCCGGCAGCCAAGAGACCCAGTACTTC.

The V gene is TRBV4-3, the J gene TRBJ1-1, with 7 bases matching TRBD1. Germline CDR1 and CDR2: LGHNA and YSLEER. The CDR3 extends over 14 amino acids. The J segment lost 7 bases and the V segment lost 0 bases, leaving 5 bases of the junction unmatched. In nucleotides, the CDR3 is TGCGCCAGCAGCCAAGATGACAGGGTCGGTGAAGCTTTCTTT. Residues: CASSQDDRVGEAFF.

The chain combines TRBV28 with TRBJ2-3; 9 bases map to TRBD2. Looked up from germline, CDR1 is MDHEN and CDR2 is SYDVKM. This CDR3 spans 17 amino acids. Unmatched junction bases numbered 12, after V lost 3 bases and J lost 5 bases. CDR3 sequence reads: CASSLGSLPAGGDTQYF. In DNA, the CDR3 is TGTGCCAGCAGTTTGGGGTCCCTACCAGCGGGGGGAGATACGCAGTATTTT.

The chain recombines TRBV2 with TRBJ2-1; D assignment may be TRBD1 or TRBD2 (5 bases each). CDR1 is SNHLY, CDR2 FYNNEI, per germline. V was trimmed by 9 bases and J by 9 bases, leaving 21 bases between them. The CDR3 runs 14 residues. The CDR3 DNA is TGTGCCAGTACTCAGATAAGGGACGAGACTGAGCAGTTCTTC. Amino acids: CASTQIRDETEQFF.

Of note for this clone: One end of the junction varies from germline; a read error may be responsible. The V and J genes are TRBV7-7 and TRBJ2-5; TRBD2 agrees at 11 bases. Germline V gene lookup returns CDR1 SSHAT and CDR2 FNYEAQ (reference sequence). The CDR3 sequence is 19 residues long. The CDR3 bases are TGTGCTAGCAGCCAAAGGGAACTAGCGGGAGCGGGGGCGCGGGAGACCCAGTACTTC. It yields the protein CASSQRELAGAGARETQYF.